Listed here are 18 T cell receptor beta chains from one sample, sequenced in a study of identical twins' blood T cells. TCRdb used MiXCR to reprocess the 5' RACE reads, holding one entry per CDR3 protein. The profile shows roughly 380,000 distinct CDR3 sequences, 25% to 35% of them singletons. The sequenced sample consisted of PBMCs. These receptors originate from a woman aged 18-49 years in good health.

This clonotype was counted a few times. The CDR3 nucleotides read TGCAGCGTTGAAGACGCTAGCCGCAGCTCCTACGAGCAGTACTTC. Encoded protein: CSVEDASRSSYEQYF. The genes are TRBV29-1 and TRBJ2-7; a weak D match, TRBD2 (5 bases). V was cut by 0 bases and J by 0 bases, with 12 bases left in between. The CDR3 has 15 residues. Germline V gene lookup returns CDR1 SQVTM and CDR2 ANQGSEA.

V usage is TRBV20-1 and J usage is TRBJ2-1, with D uncertain. CDR1 is DFQATT, CDR2 SNEGSKA, per germline (reference sequence). The V gene lost 6 bases and the J gene lost 6 bases, with 6 bases spanning the gap. This CDR3 region has 10 residues. This CDR3 is CSADLNEQFF. Here the CDR3 DNA reads TGCAGTGCCGACCTCAATGAGCAGTTCTTC.

This clonotype was seen only a few times. The chain couples TRBV6-5 to TRBJ2-2; 10 bases are a match to TRBD2. Germline V gene lookup returns CDR1 MNHEY and CDR2 SVGAGI. CDR3 length: 14 residues. J lost 5 bases, V lost 6 bases, and 3 bases had no gene match. The CDR3 nucleotides are TGTGCCAGCAGAGATAGCGGGGGGACCGGGGAGCTGTTTTTT. Translating it yields CASRDSGGTGELFF.

The count of this clonotype is one. The chain links TRBV19 to TRBJ1-1; D is perhaps TRBD1 (6 bases). CDR3 length equals 15 residues. Germline V lookup: CDR1 LNHDA, CDR2 SQIVND (reference sequence). Trimming removed 9 bases from V and 1 base from J, with 18 bases in between. The CDR3 DNA reads TGTGCCAGCCACCCGGGCCAGGACAGGAACACTGAAGCTTTCTTT. Translated, it gives CASHPGQDRNTEAFF.

On this clonotype: The junction and the germline gene differ at one end; a read error may be behind it. V usage is TRBV9 and J usage is TRBJ2-7; TRBD1 aligns across 7 bases. CDR1 SGDLS and CDR2 YYNGEE come from the germline V gene. CDR3 length: 14 residues. CDR3 DNA: TGTGCCAACAGCGTAGGGGGACAGAACTACGAGCAGTACTTC. Translating gives CANSVGGQNYEQYF.

The chain joins TRBV29-1 to TRBJ1-1; possibly TRBD1 for D (5 bases). Germline V CDR1 and CDR2: SQVTM, ANQGSEA. V was pared by 6 bases and J by 6 bases, with 11 bases between. The CDR3 length is 11 residues. The chain's CDR3 is CSVGEGAEAFF. DNA of the CDR3: TGCAGCGTGGGGGAGGGTGCTGAAGCTTTCTTT.

The genes are TRBV20-1 and TRBJ1-4, with D perhaps TRBD1 (5 bases). From germline, CDR1 is DFQATT and CDR2 SNEGSKA (reference sequence). With 0 bases removed from V and 4 bases from J, the gap between germline ends came to 12 bases. The CDR3 covers 15 residues. The CDR3 region has the DNA TGCAGTGCTAGAGATTTCAGACAGATTAATGAAAAACTGTTTTTT. It is translated as CSARDFRQINEKLFF.

This clonotype was seen only a few times. This chain connects TRBV10-3 to TRBJ1-3; possible D gene TRBD1, 6 bases. CDR1 is ENHRY, CDR2 SYGVKD, per germline. The CDR3 spans 16 residues. Trimming left V 10 bases short and J 4 bases short, with 23 bases between. Written as DNA, the CDR3 is TGTGCCACCGATCCAGTGGGGGGCGCGTCCGGAAACACCATATATTTT. It yields the protein CATDPVGGASGNTIYF.

This clonotype was found a few times. The rearrangement uses TRBV2 and TRBJ1-1, with a possible D match to TRBD1 (6 bases). V was shortened by 6 bases and J by 3 bases, with 23 bases between the two germline ends. The CDR3 has 17 amino acids. CDR1 and CDR2 from the germline V gene are SNHLY and FYNNEI. The CDR3 loop reads CASRYPLDSVLDTEAFF. The DNA for the CDR3 is TGTGCCAGCAGATACCCCTTGGACAGCGTACTTGACACTGAAGCTTTCTTT.

V and J are TRBV29-1 and TRBJ2-7; D is possibly TRBD1 (6 bases). V lost 2 bases to trimming and J lost 5 bases, with 10 bases between them. Germline V gene lookup returns CDR1 SQVTM and CDR2 ANQGSEA. The length of the CDR3 is 12 residues. CDR3 in amino acids: CSVEQGNHEQYF. Here the CDR3 DNA reads TGCAGCGTTGAACAGGGGAACCACGAGCAGTACTTC.

This sequence joins TRBV15 and TRBJ1-1, with 7 bases identical to TRBD1. The germline V gene encodes CDR1 LNHNV and CDR2 YYDKDF (reference sequence). The CDR3 loop spans 15 amino acids. V gave up 3 bases and J gave up 3 bases; unmatched junction bases: 7. In nucleotides, the CDR3 is TGTGCCACCAGCAGGAACAGGGGTCTGCACACTGAAGCTTTCTTT. Protein sequence: CATSRNRGLHTEAFF. Combining the CDR3 with reference TRBV15 and TRBJ1-1 gives the whole variable domain DAMVIQNPRYQVTQFGKPVTLSCSQTLNHNVMYWYQQKSSQAPKLLFHYYDKDFNNEADTPDNFQSRRPNTSFCFLDIRSPGLGDTAMYLCATSRNRGLHTEAFFGQGTRLTVV.

This clonotype was seen many times. The chain carries TRBV29-1 and TRBJ1-2, with D unclear. V shed 4 bases and J shed 0 bases, with 12 bases lying between them. CDR3 length equals 14 residues. Germline V gene lookup returns CDR1 SQVTM and CDR2 ANQGSEA. CDR3 sequence: CSVAAEKTNYGYTF. The DNA for the CDR3 is TGCAGCGTTGCGGCCGAAAAAACTAACTATGGCTACACCTTC.

This chain joins TRBV6-5 and TRBJ1-4; maybe TRBD1 (5 bases). The CDR3 runs 15 residues. Between the trimmed V and J ends, which lost 1 base and 7 bases, there was a span of 13 bases. Germline CDR1 and CDR2: MNHEY and SVGAGI. The CDR3 coding sequence is TGTGCCAGCAGTTACTACGCAGGGCTAGGTGAAAAACTGTTTTTT. Translated: CASSYYAGLGEKLFF.

This clonotype has just a few counts. The chain is built from TRBV2 and TRBJ2-3; weak D call: TRBD2 (6 bases). The V gene's germline CDR1 is SNHLY and CDR2 FYNNEI. The V end lost 6 bases, the J end lost 2 bases, and 12 bases lay between the germline ends. The CDR3 is made up of 14 amino acids. The DNA of the CDR3 is TGTGCCAGCAGGGGTAGCGGATACACAGATACGCAGTATTTT. It encodes CASRGSGYTDTQYF.

For this clonotype: This may arise from a read error, as a much more abundant clone is one base away. The rearrangement links TRBV7-9 to TRBJ2-1; 7 nucleotides match TRBD1. This CDR3 is built from 16 residues. Losses at the gene ends were 8 bases for V and 9 bases for J; bases not matched to a gene: 19. Germline lookup yields CDR1 SEHNR and CDR2 FQNEAQ (reference sequence). DNA for the CDR3: TGTGCCAGCTGCCCTACCAGACAGGGAATTACCGCTGAGCAGTTCTTC. It codes for CASCPTRQGITAEQFF.

This clonotype occurred many times. This rearrangement joins TRBV12-3 or TRBV12-4 to TRBJ1-1, with 12 bases matching TRBD1. V lost 6 bases, J lost 4 bases, and 3 bases stayed unmatched. This CDR3 is 14 amino acids long. The CDR3 spells CASRGQGASTEAFF. CDR3 coding DNA: TGTGCCAGCAGGGGACAGGGGGCTAGCACTGAAGCTTTCTTT.

Remarks on this clonotype: A read error may explain this, as a much larger clone is one base away. This chain connects TRBV28 to TRBJ2-5, with D perhaps TRBD1 or TRBD2 (6 bases each). The CDR3 consists of 17 residues. Per germline, CDR1 MDHEN and CDR2 SYDVKM. The V gene lost 5 bases and the J gene lost 6 bases, with 25 bases spanning the gap. CDR3: CASSPPRLVGGQKTQYF. For the CDR3, the DNA is TGTGCCAGCAGTCCCCCGAGACTAGTGGGAGGACAGAAGACCCAGTACTTC.

This clonotype was observed a handful of times. The rearrangement joins TRBV5-6 to TRBJ2-2; D gene uncertain. The CDR3 loop spans 17 amino acids. The germline V and J ends were trimmed by 4 bases and 5 bases, with 21 bases remaining between them. Germline V lookup: CDR1 SGHDT, CDR2 YYEEEE. The CDR3 nucleotides read TGTGCCAGCAGCAGTTCTATAGGACCCCTCCATACCGGGGAGCTGTTTTTT. Protein: CASSSSIGPLHTGELFF.